These 9 T cell receptor beta chains were all obtained from the same sample, sequenced in a study of PD-1 blockade in classical Hodgkin lymphoma. TCRdb's copy holds only in-frame clones and misses some; the assay was immunoSEQ multiplex PCR. This table holds over 85,000 clones, roughly 81% found once. Every patient had relapsed following autologous stem cell transplantation, and cohorts differed in brentuximab vedotin exposure. The sample consisted of peripheral blood mononuclear cells (PBMCs), taken before the second cycle of nivolumab. The receptors shown here come from a human donor with classical Hodgkin lymphoma.

This clone has only one observation. For the CDR3, the DNA is TGTGCCAGCAGCAGCCGGGACATGGGCAATCAGCCCCAGCATTTT. Its protein product is CASSSRDMGNQPQHF. The rearrangement uses TRBV7-9 and TRBJ1-5; D might be TRBD1 (6 bases). Germline CDR1 reads SEHNR; CDR2 reads FQNEAQ (reference sequence). This CDR3 is 15 amino acids long. V lost 5 bases and J lost 2, with 13 bases in between.

The rearrangement links TRBV2 to TRBJ2-3, with D uncertain. CDR3 length: 12 amino acids. Trimming shortened V by 6 bases and J by 6 bases, and 10 bases separated the two germline ends. CDR1 and CDR2 (germline): SNHLY, FYNNEI. The CDR3 reads CASSITTDTQYF. The DNA of the CDR3 is TGTGCCAGCAGCATTACAACGGATACGCAGTATTTT.

V and J are TRBV5-1 and TRBJ2-1; the D is unclear. The CDR3 extends over 16 amino acids. V was pared by 2 bases and J by 0 bases, with 12 bases between. Germline V lookup: CDR1 SGHRS, CDR2 YFSETQ. CDR3 DNA: TGCGCCAGCAGCTTCCTACCGGATAGCTCCTACAATGAGCAGTTCTTC. Its translation is CASSFLPDSSYNEQFF.

The chain combines TRBV10-3 with TRBJ2-2; D is perhaps TRBD2 (6 bases). Trimming stripped 11 bases from V and 1 base from J, with 11 bases between. This CDR3 has 13 amino acids. Germline-derived CDR1 and CDR2 are ENHRY and SYGVKD. DNA of the CDR3: TGTGCCCTACGGAGGGGGAACACCGGGGAGCTGTTTTTT. Protein: CALRRGNTGELFF.

This rearrangement joins TRBV6-5 to TRBJ1-5, with D unclear. The CDR3 has 15 residues. The V gene lost 3 bases and the J gene lost 2 bases, with 11 bases spanning the gap. CDR1 MNHEY and CDR2 SVGAGI come from the germline V gene. The CDR3 here is CASSYDGTGNQPQHF. CDR3 nucleotide sequence: TGTGCCAGCAGTTATGATGGCACGGGCAATCAGCCCCAGCATTTT.

The chain employs TRBV4-1 and TRBJ1-2, with 10 bases aligning to TRBD1. The ends lost 4 bases at V and 8 bases at J; junction bases unmatched: 10. Germline V gives CDR1 MGHRA, CDR2 YSYEKL. CDR3 length: 15 residues. The CDR3 spells CASSPTGTGAGGYTF. As DNA, the CDR3 is TGCGCCAGCAGCCCTACCGGGACAGGGGCCGGAGGCTACACCTTC.

This clone has just one count. J is TRBJ2-1 and V is TRBV6-1; TRBD2 agrees at 10 bases. With V trimmed by 3 bases and J by 7 bases, 15 bases remained unmatched. Germline V gene data show CDR1 as MNHNS and CDR2 as SASEGT. The CDR3 runs 18 residues. For the CDR3, the DNA is TGTGCCAGCAGTGACGACCGCCTAGCGGGAGTTTTTAGGAATGAGCAGTTCTTC. Translating it yields CASSDDRLAGVFRNEQFF.

CDR3 amino acids: CASSRDSSGDTQYF. The CDR3 coding sequence is TGCGCCAGCAGCCGGGACTCCAGCGGCGATACGCAGTATTTT. The chain joins TRBV5-1 to TRBJ2-3; TRBD2 is a possible D gene (6 bases). This CDR3 has 14 residues. Germline V gene lookup returns CDR1 SGHRS and CDR2 YFSETQ. Trimming left V 4 bases short and J 6 bases short, with 15 bases between.

The gene calls are TRBV28 and TRBJ2-7, with 7 positions matching TRBD2. Trimming took 2 bases from V and 3 from J; bases not matched to a gene: 13. Germline-derived CDR1 and CDR2 are MDHEN and SYDVKM. The CDR3 is made up of 17 amino acids. The CDR3: CASSLNPRYGGFYEQYF. The CDR3 DNA sequence: TGTGCCAGCAGTTTAAACCCCCGGTACGGGGGGTTCTACGAGCAGTACTTC. The variable domain in full, with the rest retrieved from reference TRBV28 and TRBJ2-7, is DVKVTQSSRYLVKRTGEKVFLECVQDMDHENMFWYRQDPGLGLRLIYFSYDVKMKEKGDIPEGYSVSREKKERFSLILESASTNQTSMYLCASSLNPRYGGFYEQYFGPGTRLTVT.